Below, one TCR beta chain is given with its context. This entry comes from a study of spatial heterogeneity in lung cancer. Study in general: Available PBMC from follow-up, collected a median of roughly 24 months after resection, underwent sequencing.

This CDR3 region has 17 residues. The V gene end was trimmed by 4 bases and the J gene end by 2 bases; junction bases not matched to a gene: 2. In germline, CDR1 is KGHDR, CDR2 SFDVKD. Time point meaning: blood at routine non-recurrence follow-up after resection. Unsorted tumor, nontumor lung tissue or cryopreserved PBMC supplied the whole RNA. TCRdb redid the calling of the 5' RACE reads with MiXCR, one entry per CDR3 protein. The sample holds about 26,000 distinct CDR3 sequences, approximately 5.6% seen once. The chain uses TRBV24-1 and TRBJ2-1, with 15 positions matching TRBD2. The sequence was obtained from a male donor with early-stage non-small cell lung cancer. The source was PBMCs, collected at follow-up. This CDR3 reads CATSERTSGRAYNEQFF. CDR3 DNA: TGTGCCACCAGTGAGAGGACTAGCGGGAGGGCCTACAATGAGCAGTTCTTC.